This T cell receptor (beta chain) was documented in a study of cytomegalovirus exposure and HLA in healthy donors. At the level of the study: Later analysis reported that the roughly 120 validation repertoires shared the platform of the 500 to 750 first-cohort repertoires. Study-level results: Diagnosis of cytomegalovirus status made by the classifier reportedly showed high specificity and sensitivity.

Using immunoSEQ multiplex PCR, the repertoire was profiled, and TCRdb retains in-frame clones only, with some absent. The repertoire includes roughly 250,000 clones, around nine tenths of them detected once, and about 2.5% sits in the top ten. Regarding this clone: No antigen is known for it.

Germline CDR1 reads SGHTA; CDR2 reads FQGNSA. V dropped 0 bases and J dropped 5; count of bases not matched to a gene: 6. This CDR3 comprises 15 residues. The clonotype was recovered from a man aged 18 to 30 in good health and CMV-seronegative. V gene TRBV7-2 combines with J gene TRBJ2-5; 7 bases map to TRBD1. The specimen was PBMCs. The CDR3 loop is CASSLATGVGETQYF. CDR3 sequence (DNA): TGTGCCAGCAGCTTAGCAACAGGGGTTGGCGAGACCCAGTACTTC.